These 20 T cell receptor beta chains share one sample of origin, sequenced in a study of blood T cell repertoires in COVID-19. Sequencing used immunoSEQ multiplex PCR; TCRdb keeps in-frame clones, though not all of them. The repertoire holds around 93,000 clones, with approximately 88% as singletons. Input material: peripheral blood. These receptors all stem from an older man with acute or convalescent COVID-19.

This rearrangement joins TRBV6-5 to TRBJ1-6; 7 bases are shared with TRBD1. This CDR3 has 15 residues. The trim removed 5 bases at V and 13 bases at J, leaving 14 bases unmatched. Germline-derived CDR1 and CDR2 are MNHEY and SVGAGI. The CDR3 nucleotides are TGTGCCAGCAGTACCGGCGGGACAGCTTTCGCTCCCCTCCACTTT. This translates into CASSTGGTAFAPLHF.

The chain recombines TRBV5-1 with TRBJ1-4; 8 positions match TRBD1. The CDR3 has 16 amino acids. J gave up 0 bases and V 5 bases, and 6 bases lay outside the gene matches. In germline, CDR1 is SGHRS, CDR2 YFSETQ. Here the CDR3 DNA reads TGCGCCAGCAGAACAGGGGGGGAAGCAACTAATGAAAAACTGTTTTTT. This encodes CASRTGGEATNEKLFF. The variable domain in full, completed from reference TRBV5-1 and TRBJ1-4, reads KAGVTQTPRYLIKTRGQQVTLSCSPISGHRSVSWYQQTPGQGLQFLFEYFSETQRNKGNFPGRFSGRQFSNSRSEMNVSTLELGDSALYLCASRTGGEATNEKLFFGSGTQLSVL.

V usage is TRBV28 and J usage is TRBJ1-1, with D tentatively TRBD1 (5 bases). This CDR3 comprises 12 residues. V lost 4 bases and J lost 7, with 10 bases in between. From germline, CDR1 is MDHEN and CDR2 SYDVKM. The CDR3 DNA follows: TGTGCCAGCAGTTGGACACGGGTTGAAGCTTTCTTT. Its protein is CASSWTRVEAFF.

The chain combines TRBV6-4 with TRBJ1-3, with D possibly being TRBD1 (5 bases). This CDR3 has 18 residues. V lost 5 bases and J lost 3, with 23 bases in between. Germline V gene sequence: CDR1 MRHNA, CDR2 SNTAGT. As DNA, the CDR3 is TGTGCCAGCAGTCCAACAGTGGGGCTTCGATTGTATGGAAACACCATATATTTT. This encodes CASSPTVGLRLYGNTIYF.

This chain connects TRBV7-2 to TRBJ2-3; D perhaps matches TRBD1 (6 bases). Trimming removed 3 bases at V and 5 bases at J, with 15 bases between. This CDR3 contains 15 residues. Looked up from germline, CDR1 is SGHTA and CDR2 is FQGNSA. CDR3: CASSFGGLARDTQYF. In DNA form, the CDR3 reads TGTGCCAGCAGCTTTGGGGGCCTAGCCAGAGATACGCAGTATTTT.

The rearrangement joins TRBV11-3 to TRBJ2-1; TRBD2 agrees at 8 bases. Trimming removed 5 bases from V and 0 bases from J; junction bases left unmatched: 12. The CDR3 runs to 18 residues. Germline CDR1 and CDR2: SGHNT and YENEEA. The CDR3 spells CASSVGGPSGSSYNEQFF. DNA of the CDR3: TGTGCCAGCAGCGTGGGGGGGCCAAGCGGGAGCTCCTACAATGAGCAGTTCTTC.

The rearrangement uses TRBV28 and TRBJ1-1; D is perhaps TRBD1 (5 bases). Germline CDR1 MDHEN, CDR2 SYDVKM. Trimming shortened V by 9 bases and J by 7 bases, and 24 bases separated the two germline ends. This CDR3 has 15 residues. The CDR3 sequence: CASGRGRTRSFEAFF. CDR3 nucleotide sequence: TGTGCCAGTGGGAGGGGACGGACTAGATCATTTGAAGCTTTCTTT.

The V call is TRBV29-1, the J call TRBJ1-2, with 9 positions matching TRBD1. From germline, CDR1 is SQVTM and CDR2 ANQGSEA. Unmatched junction bases numbered 13, after V lost 5 bases and J lost 6 bases. The CDR3 has 15 amino acids. Here the CDR3 DNA reads TGCAGCGTTAGCGGTGGGACAGGGCGCATCGATGGCTACACCTTC. This encodes CSVSGGTGRIDGYTF.

The chain has TRBV19 and TRBJ2-3; tentatively, D is TRBD2 (7 bases). From germline, CDR1 is LNHDA and CDR2 SQIVND (reference sequence). V gave up 6 bases and J gave up 3 bases, with 19 bases separating them. This CDR3 region has 16 residues. This CDR3 reads CASSLFRGAGTDTQYF. CDR3 in DNA: TGTGCCAGTAGCCTATTTCGGGGGGCCGGGACAGATACGCAGTATTTT.

V is TRBV19 and J is TRBJ2-3; TRBD2 aligns across 12 bases. The germline gives CDR1 LNHDA, CDR2 SQIVND (reference sequence). CDR3 length: 16 residues. With V trimmed by 10 bases and J by 0 bases, 8 bases remained unmatched. In nucleotides, the CDR3 is TGTGCCACACGGACTAGCGGGGAGGGAAGCACAGATACGCAGTATTTT. It codes for CATRTSGEGSTDTQYF.

The chain has TRBV9 and TRBJ1-1; 7 bases are shared with TRBD1. Germline CDR1 and CDR2: SGDLS and YYNGEE. V shed 4 bases and J 1 base; nucleotides not matched to a gene: 10. This CDR3 region has 16 residues. CDR3 DNA: TGTGCCAGCAGCCTCCACGGGACAGTTACGAACACTGAAGCTTTCTTT. Protein: CASSLHGTVTNTEAFF.

The gene calls are TRBV5-1 and TRBJ1-4; D is possibly TRBD1 (5 bases). The CDR3 is 14 amino acids. CDR1 SGHRS and CDR2 YFSETQ come from the germline V gene. V gave up 1 base and J gave up 5 bases, with 9 bases separating them. The CDR3 region is CASSLRGGNEKLFF. The CDR3 region has the DNA TGCGCCAGCAGCTTGAGGGGCGGCAATGAAAAACTGTTTTTT.

The V and J genes are TRBV19 and TRBJ2-5, with TRBD2 matching over 9 bases. CDR3 size: 18 residues. The germline CDR1 and CDR2 sequences are LNHDA and SQIVND (reference sequence). Trimming cost V 3 bases and J 5 bases; bases outside gene matches: 16. CDR3 sequence: CASSMTVGSGRVVETQYF. The CDR3 nucleotides read TGTGCCAGTAGTATGACGGTGGGTAGCGGGAGAGTTGTTGAGACCCAGTACTTC.

The genes are TRBV7-8 and TRBJ1-1; no reliable D call. Between the trimmed V and J ends, which lost 1 base and 2 bases, there was a span of 11 bases. Germline V gives CDR1 SGHVS, CDR2 FQNEAQ. The CDR3 has 15 residues. Here the CDR3 reads CASSLGNSVNTEAFF. The CDR3 DNA reads as TGTGCCAGCAGCTTAGGGAATAGCGTAAACACTGAAGCTTTCTTT.

This clone was counted between two and nine times. This chain joins TRBV15 and TRBJ2-7; 7 bases fit TRBD2. This CDR3 is 15 amino acids long. The germline V gene has CDR1 LNHNV and CDR2 YYDKDF (reference sequence). V shed 9 bases and J 1 base; nucleotides not matched to a gene: 12. CDR3 region: CATGSGKGISYEQYF. The CDR3 coding sequence is TGTGCCACTGGGAGCGGGAAGGGGATATCCTACGAGCAGTACTTC. The full variable domain, with the rest looked up from reference TRBV15 and TRBJ2-7, is DAMVIQNPRYQVTQFGKPVTLSCSQTLNHNVMYWYQQKSSQAPKLLFHYYDKDFNNEADTPDNFQSRRPNTSFCFLDIRSPGLGDTAMYLCATGSGKGISYEQYFGPGTRLTVT.

The chain uses TRBV18 and TRBJ2-5, with 7 bases aligning to TRBD2. The CDR3 runs 12 residues. Germline lookup yields CDR1 KGHSH and CDR2 LQKENI. Trimming took 3 bases from V and 7 from J; bases not matched to a gene: 2. The CDR3 is CASSPREGTQYF. The CDR3 nucleotides are TGTGCCAGCTCACCCAGGGAGGGGACCCAGTACTTC.

The genes are TRBV4-3 and TRBJ1-2; maybe TRBD1 (5 bases). In germline, CDR1 is LGHNA, CDR2 YSLEER. There are 15 residues in the CDR3. The V end was cut by 5 bases, the J end by 4 bases, with 17 bases between. CDR3 nucleotides: TGCGCCAGCAGCACACAGGACGATGGGATCTATGGCTACACCTTC. This sequence encodes CASSTQDDGIYGYTF.

The genes are TRBV10-3 and TRBJ1-3, with D possibly TRBD1 on 5 matching bases. The CDR3 extends over 16 amino acids. V was cut by 7 bases and J by 0 bases, with 16 bases left in between. Germline CDR1 is ENHRY and CDR2 is SYGVKD. For the CDR3, the DNA is TGTGCCATCATTACTTCGACAGACCCCTCTGGAAACACCATATATTTT. It specifies CAIITSTDPSGNTIYF.

The chain links TRBV29-1 to TRBJ2-3; D is ambiguous. The CDR3 consists of 12 residues. The germline V and J ends were trimmed by 1 base and 2 bases, with 4 bases remaining between them. Germline assignment: CDR1 SQVTM and CDR2 ANQGSEA. CDR3 sequence (DNA): TGCAGCGTTGAAGCCTCCACAGATACGCAGTATTTT. Residues: CSVEASTDTQYF.

The chain links TRBV6-6 to TRBJ2-2, with TRBD1 as a possible D gene (5 bases). This CDR3 has 14 residues. The germline V and J ends were trimmed by 4 bases and 3 bases, with 9 bases remaining between them. Looked up from germline, CDR1 is MNHNY and CDR2 is SVGAGI (reference sequence). This chain's CDR3 is CASSFDRYTGELFF. CDR3 sequence (DNA): TGTGCCAGCAGTTTTGACAGATACACCGGGGAGCTGTTTTTT.